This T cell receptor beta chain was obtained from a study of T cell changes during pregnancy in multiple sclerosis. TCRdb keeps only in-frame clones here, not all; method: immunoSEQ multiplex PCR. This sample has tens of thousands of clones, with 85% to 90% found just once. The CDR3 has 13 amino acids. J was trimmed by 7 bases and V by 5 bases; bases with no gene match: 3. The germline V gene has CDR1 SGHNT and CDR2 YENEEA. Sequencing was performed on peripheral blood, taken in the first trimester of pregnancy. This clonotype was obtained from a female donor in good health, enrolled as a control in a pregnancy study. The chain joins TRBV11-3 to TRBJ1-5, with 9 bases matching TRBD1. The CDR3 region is CASSRTGDQPQHF. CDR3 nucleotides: TGTGCCAGCAGCAGGACAGGGGACCAGCCCCAGCATTTT.